This T cell receptor (beta chain) was found in a study of shared clonotypes between healthy human individuals. Whole-study context: Each donor contributed plates that comprised three CD4 naive, three CD4 memory, two CD8 naive and one CD8 memory.

The CDR3 contains 18 residues. Germline V lookup: CDR1 SGHDN, CDR2 FVKESK. Trimming took off 2 bases at V and 1 base at J, with 20 bases between the two ends. Regarding this clone: As yet, its antigen is unknown.

CD4+ cells were split into CD45RA+ naive and CD45RA-negative memory subsets. Assay used: immunoSEQ multiplex PCR; TCRdb lists only in-frame clones, some missing. The data contain roughly 640,000 clones, approximately 97% of them singletons. Study-level points and caveats: Sequencing depth was predicted to influence how clonotypes are shared among donors. Sampling involved blood alone; tissue repertoires likely differ.

The clonotype originates from a woman younger than 45 in good health. V usage is TRBV14 and J usage is TRBJ1-1; TRBD1 might be the D (5 bases). The sequencing sample was made of naive CD4+ T cells sorted from blood. Subset meaning: CD45RA+ positively selected. CDR3 region: CASSQLLTAGRENTEAFF. The CDR3 DNA follows: TGTGCCAGCAGCCAATTATTGACGGCAGGGCGAGAGAACACTGAAGCTTTCTTT.